The sequence of this TCR beta chain was determined in a study of a mutant IDH1 vaccine in newly diagnosed glioma. Study in general: Vaccines were first given 4-6 weeks after radiotherapy alone, or with temozolomide cycles. Treated patients showed a male proportion of around 62%, a female proportion of 37.5%, and a mean age of about 44 years. Broader study findings: Pseudoprogression appeared unlinked to shifts in leading peripheral T cell clonotypes. The study observed vaccine-induced immune responses in 85% to 95% of patients.

J was trimmed by 4 bases and V by 4 bases; bases with no gene match: 4. The CDR3 spans 13 residues. Germline values: CDR1 SGHDT, CDR2 YYEEEE. TCRdb keeps only in-frame clones here, not all; method: immunoSEQ multiplex PCR. The sample includes roughly 110,000 clones, about nine tenths of them seen just once. Sample time point: week 11, during vaccination. The content of each vaccine dose was 300 ug of mutant IDH1 20-mer peptide, and topical imiquimod accompanied it. Points on this clone: The target antigen is unknown.

This receptor was obtained from a woman aged 50 to 60 with glioma. The sample in question was PBMCs, obtained from a glioma patient whose treatment included an IDH1 peptide vaccine. V usage is TRBV5-6 and J usage is TRBJ1-2; 7 positions match TRBD1. Here the CDR3 reads CASSMTGIYGYTF. The CDR3 DNA reads as TGTGCCAGCAGCATGACAGGGATCTATGGCTACACCTTC.